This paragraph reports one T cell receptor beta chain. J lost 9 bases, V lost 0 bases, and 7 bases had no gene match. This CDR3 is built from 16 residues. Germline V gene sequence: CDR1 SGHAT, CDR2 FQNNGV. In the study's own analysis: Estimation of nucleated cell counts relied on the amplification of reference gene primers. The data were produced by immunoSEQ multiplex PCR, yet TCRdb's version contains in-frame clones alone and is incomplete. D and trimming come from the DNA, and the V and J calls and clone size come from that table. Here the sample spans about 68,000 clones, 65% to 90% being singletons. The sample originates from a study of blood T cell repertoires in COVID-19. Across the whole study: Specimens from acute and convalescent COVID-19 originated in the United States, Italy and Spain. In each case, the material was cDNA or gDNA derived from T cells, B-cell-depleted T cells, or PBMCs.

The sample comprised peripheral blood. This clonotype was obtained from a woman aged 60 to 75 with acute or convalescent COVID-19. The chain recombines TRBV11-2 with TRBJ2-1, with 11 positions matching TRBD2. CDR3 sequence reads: CASSLDLLAGVFEQFF. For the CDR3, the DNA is TGTGCCAGCAGCTTAGATCTACTAGCGGGAGTGTTTGAGCAGTTCTTC.